This T cell receptor beta chain comes out of a study of shared clonotypes between healthy human individuals. Study background: The donor pool was made up of two women and a few men aged 18 to 49. Study observations and caveats: Sorted-subset samples were not fully sequenced, rarefaction indicated.

The V and J ends lost 1 base and 5 bases, in that order; junction bases with no gene match: 7. The CDR3 is 16 residues long. Germline values: CDR1 SGHDN, CDR2 FVKESK. CD45RO negativity and positive selection for CCR7 defined naive CD8 cells, a population that excluded terminally differentiated effector memory CD45RA+ cells. The donors, healthy adults who were HIV-negative, had experienced no recent acute infections or vaccinations. Libraries were prepared by immunoSEQ multiplex PCR; TCRdb keeps only in-frame clonotypes and omits some of them. The table records about 1,800,000 clones, around 96% of them present only once. Comment on this clone: Its antigen is not known.

V and J are TRBV14 and TRBJ2-7, with 11 bases aligning to TRBD1. Source material: naive CD8+ T cells sorted from blood. The TCR originated in a man in his late teens or twenties in good health. CDR3: CASSQAGTGGLNEQYF. The CDR3 DNA reads TGTGCCAGCAGCCAAGCCGGGACAGGGGGGCTGAACGAGCAGTACTTC.